Shown below are 25 T cell receptor beta chains from a single sample sequenced in a study of early T cells in non-severe SARS-CoV-2 infection. TCRdb called the 5' RACE reads again in MiXCR, with one record for every CDR3 protein. The profile shows 40,000 to 60,000 distinct CDR3 sequences, about 4.6% of them singletons. The sequenced material came from whole blood. All receptors derive from an adult who was a healthcare worker with PCR-confirmed SARS-CoV-2 infection or an uninfected control (not recorded which).

This clonotype was counted many times. V is TRBV11-2 and J is TRBJ2-1; D call uncertain. The V end was cut by 1 base, the J end by 2 bases, with 9 bases between. Per germline, CDR1 SGHAT and CDR2 FQNNGV. The CDR3 runs 15 residues. The CDR3: CASSLGGTTYNEQFF. In nucleotides, the CDR3 is TGTGCCAGCAGCTTAGGCGGTACTACCTACAATGAGCAGTTCTTC.

This clonotype showed up many times. The J gene is TRBJ2-3, the V gene TRBV7-3; TRBD2 matches 7 bases. CDR3 length: 14 residues. The germline V gene has CDR1 SGHTA and CDR2 FQGTGA. The V segment lost 8 bases and the J segment 0 bases; nucleotides outside the gene matches: 5. CDR3 nucleotides: TGTGCCAGCGGCGGGGGTAGGAGCACAGATACGCAGTATTTT. Translated: CASGGGRSTDTQYF.

This clonotype was picked up many times. The chain employs TRBV6-5 and TRBJ2-3; 7 bases are a match to TRBD2. V shed 5 bases, J shed 8 bases, and the junction held 10 bases outside the gene matches. Germline V CDR1 and CDR2: MNHEY, SVGAGI. The CDR3 is 14 amino acids. The CDR3 here is CASSAGTNSGTQYF. The CDR3 nucleotides read TGTGCCAGCAGTGCAGGGACTAACAGTGGTACGCAGTATTTT.

This clonotype was observed many times. The chain joins TRBV7-2 to TRBJ2-1; no reliable D call. The germline V gene encodes CDR1 SGHTA and CDR2 FQGNSA. Between the trimmed V and J ends, which lost 4 bases and 1 base, there was a span of 11 bases. The CDR3 has 15 residues. The CDR3 here is CASSWTHGSYNEQFF. The CDR3 nucleotides are TGTGCCAGCAGCTGGACCCACGGGTCCTACAATGAGCAGTTCTTC.

This clonotype was detected many times. The J gene is TRBJ1-1, the V gene TRBV10-3; D is undetermined. The CDR3 contains 13 residues. From germline, CDR1 is ENHRY and CDR2 SYGVKD. V lost 3 bases and J lost 0, with 5 bases in between. CDR3 nucleotides: TGTGCCATCAGTGATTGGATGAACACTGAAGCTTTCTTT. Amino acids: CAISDWMNTEAFF.

This clonotype was found a few times. The J gene is TRBJ2-7, the V gene TRBV9, with unresolved D. This CDR3 is 14 amino acids long. The V end lost 0 bases, the J end lost 2 bases, and 9 bases lay between the germline ends. CDR1 and CDR2 (germline): SGDLS, YYNGEE. CDR3 sequence: CASSVGLQAYEQYF. The CDR3 nucleotides are TGTGCCAGCAGCGTAGGTCTCCAAGCCTACGAGCAGTACTTC.

This clonotype occurred many times. The chain carries TRBV20-1 and TRBJ2-1; TRBD2 is a possible D gene (6 bases). The CDR3 has 14 residues. V lost 4 bases and J lost 0, with 10 bases in between. In germline, CDR1 is DFQATT, CDR2 SNEGSKA (reference sequence). The CDR3 bases are TGCAGTGCTACTAGCGTAAGCTCCTACAATGAGCAGTTCTTC. Translating it yields CSATSVSSYNEQFF.

In its sample, this clonotype was seen many times. The chain recombines TRBV19 with TRBJ2-5, with TRBD2 matching 9 bases. Germline V gene data show CDR1 as LNHDA and CDR2 as SQIVND (reference sequence). The CDR3 sequence is 15 residues long. J lost 4 bases, V lost 7 bases, and 10 bases had no gene match. CDR3 region: CASTITLAGSETQYF. For the CDR3, the DNA is TGTGCCAGTACAATAACGCTAGCGGGATCAGAGACCCAGTACTTC.

The table lists this clonotype with many counts. The rearrangement joins TRBV20-1 to TRBJ2-7, with 12 positions matching TRBD2. The ends lost 4 bases at V and 3 bases at J; junction bases unmatched: 7. Germline CDR1 reads DFQATT; CDR2 reads SNEGSKA (reference sequence). The CDR3 runs to 15 residues. For the CDR3, the DNA is TGCAGTGCTACCGAACTAGCGGGGGGAAACTACGAGCAGTACTTC. It is translated as CSATELAGGNYEQYF.

This clonotype has at least ten counts. V usage is TRBV7-2 and J usage is TRBJ2-3; 12 bases are a match to TRBD2. Germline V gene data show CDR1 as SGHTA and CDR2 as FQGNSA. The ends lost 2 bases at V and 5 bases at J; junction bases unmatched: 5. The CDR3 is made up of 16 amino acids. CDR3 residues: CASSLLAGGSGDTQYF. DNA for the CDR3: TGTGCCAGCAGCTTACTAGCGGGAGGGTCGGGAGATACGCAGTATTTT.

This clonotype was seen at least ten times. The chain links TRBV6-4 to TRBJ2-2, with no clear D. Germline V gene sequence: CDR1 MRHNA, CDR2 SNTAGT. This CDR3 has 13 amino acids. The V end lost 6 bases, the J end lost 4 bases, and 9 bases lay between the germline ends. As DNA, the CDR3 is TGTGCCAGCAGCCCCAGACTCACCGGGGAGCTGTTTTTT. Its translation: CASSPRLTGELFF.

A word on this clonotype: A much larger clone sits a single nucleotide away, making a read error possible. This chain joins TRBV29-1 and TRBJ2-1; 7 nucleotides match TRBD1. V shed 7 bases and J 4 bases; nucleotides not matched to a gene: 7. Germline CDR1 and CDR2: SQVTM and ANQGSEA. The CDR3 spans 13 residues. CDR3 in amino acids: CSATGTVYNEQFF. CDR3 nucleotides: TGCAGCGCCACTGGGACAGTTTACAATGAGCAGTTCTTC.

This clonotype was seen ten or more times. The V gene is TRBV4-3, the J gene TRBJ2-2, with D perhaps TRBD1 (6 bases). The CDR3 consists of 13 residues. Trimming shortened V by 3 bases and J by 6 bases, and 8 bases separated the two germline ends. CDR1 LGHNA and CDR2 YSLEER come from the germline V gene. CDR3 DNA: TGCGCCAGCAGCCAGTGGACAGCCGGGGAGCTGTTTTTT. It translates to CASSQWTAGELFF.

This clonotype was detected ten times or more. V and J are TRBV20-1 and TRBJ2-7; 11 positions match TRBD2. V was pared by 6 bases and J by 3 bases, with 7 bases of the junction left unmatched. Germline V CDR1 and CDR2: DFQATT, SNEGSKA (reference sequence). The CDR3 is 14 residues long. In nucleotides, the CDR3 is TGCAGTGCGTCCCTAGCGGGGGGACTCTACGAGCAGTACTTC. Translating gives CSASLAGGLYEQYF.

The J gene is TRBJ2-3, the V gene TRBV5-1; D is unclear. The CDR3 has 14 amino acids. The V gene's germline CDR1 is SGHRS and CDR2 YFSETQ. Trimming removed 7 bases at V and 0 bases at J, with 12 bases between. The CDR3 is CASRDGTSTDTQYF. In nucleotides, the CDR3 is TGCGCCAGCCGCGACGGAACTAGCACAGATACGCAGTATTTT. The variable domain in full, completed from reference TRBV5-1 and TRBJ2-3, reads KAGVTQTPRYLIKTRGQQVTLSCSPISGHRSVSWYQQTPGQGLQFLFEYFSETQRNKGNFPGRFSGRQFSNSRSEMNVSTLELGDSALYLCASRDGTSTDTQYFGPGTRLTVL.

This clonotype appeared many times. The chain links TRBV7-2 to TRBJ2-7; D ambiguous. The CDR3 sequence is 14 residues long. CDR1 SGHTA and CDR2 FQGNSA come from the germline V gene. The V end was cut by 4 bases, the J end by 0 bases, with 10 bases between. CDR3 nucleotide sequence: TGTGCCAGCAGCTCGTGGTCGAACTCCTACGAGCAGTACTTC. Translated, it gives CASSSWSNSYEQYF.

The chain joins TRBV19 to TRBJ2-1, with unresolved D. The CDR3 sequence is 11 residues long. Germline V lookup: CDR1 LNHDA, CDR2 SQIVND (reference sequence). Deletions cut 4 bases from V and 10 bases from J, with 8 bases between. DNA of the CDR3: TGTGCCAGTAGTAGTGACACAGAGCAGTTCTTC. Translation gives CASSSDTEQFF.

The chain employs TRBV24-1 and TRBJ2-4; 7 positions match TRBD2. V was pared by 0 bases and J by 8 bases, with 6 bases of the junction left unmatched. The CDR3 length is 15 residues. Germline V CDR1 and CDR2: KGHDR, SFDVKD. CDR3 in amino acids: CATSDLRDGGYIQYF. CDR3 bases: TGTGCCACCAGTGATTTGCGGGACGGGGGGTACATTCAGTACTTC.

This clonotype was observed many times. J is TRBJ1-1 and V is TRBV7-2, with D possibly matching TRBD1 (5 bases). The CDR3 length is 14 residues. Trimming cost V 3 bases and J 0 bases, with 8 bases left between them. From germline, CDR1 is SGHTA and CDR2 FQGNSA. CDR3 in amino acids: CASSFLQVNTEAFF. The CDR3 DNA follows: TGTGCCAGCAGCTTTTTACAGGTGAACACTGAAGCTTTCTTT.

This clonotype appeared many times. The gene calls are TRBV10-2 and TRBJ1-2; D unresolved. This CDR3 comprises 15 residues. V was pared by 6 bases and J by 4 bases, with 18 bases between. Germline V CDR1 and CDR2: WSHSY, SAAADI. In DNA, the CDR3 is TGCGCCAGCAGATCCACGAATCCACCACCCTATGGCTACACCTTC. Translated: CASRSTNPPPYGYTF.

This clonotype was recorded many times. The J gene is TRBJ2-3, the V gene TRBV11-2; D unclear. The CDR3 totals 13 residues. V shed 4 bases and J shed 9 bases, with 14 bases lying between them. Germline lookup yields CDR1 SGHAT and CDR2 FQNNGV. The CDR3, as DNA: TGTGCCAGCAGCTCCGTTCGAAGGAGCACGCAGTATTTT. Amino acid sequence: CASSSVRRSTQYF.

This clonotype was found many times. This chain links TRBV5-4 with TRBJ2-7; TRBD1 agrees at 9 bases. J gave up 7 bases and V 2 bases, and 10 bases lay outside the gene matches. Germline CDR1 reads SGHNT; CDR2 reads YYREEE (reference sequence). The CDR3 is made up of 15 amino acids. The CDR3 DNA sequence: TGTGCCAGCAGCTTCGGACAGGGGCTCGGGAAAGAGCAGTACTTC. Its protein is CASSFGQGLGKEQYF.

This clonotype was picked up many times. The chain uses TRBV10-3 and TRBJ2-7; 8 nucleotides match TRBD2. This CDR3 comprises 14 residues. CDR1 is ENHRY and CDR2 is SYGVKD in the germline V gene. Germline trimming cut 0 bases from V and 5 bases from J; bases unmatched to any gene: 3. CDR3 nucleotide sequence: TGTGCCATCAGTGAGTCCTATAGCGGGGACGAGCAGTACTTC. It encodes CAISESYSGDEQYF.

This clonotype was seen many times. The chain couples TRBV28 to TRBJ2-7; 11 positions match TRBD2. V lost 8 bases to trimming and J lost 4 bases; unmatched junction nucleotides: 4. Germline V gene lookup returns CDR1 MDHEN and CDR2 SYDVKM. The CDR3 is 13 amino acids. The DNA for the CDR3 is TGTGCCAGCCATAGCGGGAGGGCTTACGAGCAGTACTTC. Translating it yields CASHSGRAYEQYF.

V and J are TRBV11-3 and TRBJ2-2; possible D gene TRBD2, 8 bases. The CDR3 contains 16 residues. The V end was cut by 5 bases, the J end by 4 bases, with 17 bases between. The germline gives CDR1 SGHNT, CDR2 YENEEA. The CDR3 nucleotides are TGTGCCAGCAGCCTACACAGGGGACTAGTCACCGGGGAGCTGTTTTTT. Amino acid sequence: CASSLHRGLVTGELFF.